One and the same sample provided the 32 T cell receptor beta chains below, sequenced in a study of shared clonotypes between healthy human individuals. Using immunoSEQ multiplex PCR, the repertoire was profiled, and TCRdb retains in-frame clones only, with some absent. The repertoire includes about 2.1 million clones, 93% of them detected once, and around 1.7% sits in the top ten. The naive CD8 population came from CD45RO-negative cells selected for CCR7, without terminally differentiated effector memory CD45RA+ cells. Sequenced: naive CD8+ T cells from PBMCs. The receptors come from a man aged 18 to 29 in good health. Some clones in this sample may be carry-over from other donors' samples.

This clone was counted a single time. Other DNA sequences in the same sample also yield this CDR3. The chain recombines TRBV29-1 with TRBJ2-7, with D unclear. The CDR3 loop spans 12 amino acids. From germline, CDR1 is SQVTM and CDR2 ANQGSEA. With 4 bases removed from V and 3 bases from J, the gap between germline ends came to 10 bases. The DNA for the CDR3 is TGCAGCGTTGTCGGGCAATTCTACGAGCAGTACTTC. Protein sequence: CSVVGQFYEQYF.

This clone was seen ten or more times. This chain uses TRBV6-1 with TRBJ2-7; D possibly corresponds to TRBD2 (5 bases). The CDR3 loop spans 12 amino acids. V lost 3 bases, J lost 5 bases, and 8 bases lay in between. Germline V lookup: CDR1 MNHNS, CDR2 SASEGT. CDR3 residues: CASSDPGDEQYF. CDR3 DNA: TGTGCCAGCAGTGACCCCGGGGACGAGCAGTACTTC.

A few counts support this clone. The chain is built from TRBV11-2 and TRBJ2-3; unclear D gene. CDR1 and CDR2 from the germline V gene are SGHAT and FQNNGV. Trimming left V 3 bases short and J 2 bases short, with 3 bases between. The CDR3 extends over 12 amino acids. The CDR3 spells CASSFNTDTQYF. In DNA form, the CDR3 reads TGTGCCAGCAGCTTCAACACAGATACGCAGTATTTT.

The rearrangement links TRBV11-2 to TRBJ2-1; 10 bases map to TRBD2. There are 18 residues in the CDR3. Germline CDR1 SGHAT, CDR2 FQNNGV. Trimming at V came to 5 bases and at J to 5 bases, leaving 15 bases not matched to a gene. CDR3 sequence reads: CASSTQLAGIQPDNEQFF. CDR3 bases: TGTGCCAGCAGCACCCAACTAGCGGGAATACAACCCGACAATGAGCAGTTCTTC.

The V call is TRBV4-1, the J call TRBJ1-5, with 7 nucleotides matching TRBD1. Germline trimming cut 2 bases from V and 11 bases from J; bases unmatched to any gene: 12. The CDR3 is 15 amino acids. CDR1 and CDR2 from the germline V gene are MGHRA and YSYEKL. CDR3 amino acids: CASSQSNRGIESQHF. As DNA, the CDR3 is TGCGCCAGCAGCCAAAGCAACAGGGGCATCGAGTCCCAGCATTTT.

The V and J genes are TRBV6-5 and TRBJ2-5; 10 positions match TRBD1. V trimming: 6 bases; J trimming: 5 bases; junction bases outside the gene matches: 6. The CDR3 length is 14 residues. The germline V gene has CDR1 MNHEY and CDR2 SVGAGI. The CDR3 protein is CASSLTGGAETQYF. CDR3 in DNA: TGTGCCAGCAGCCTGACAGGGGGCGCGGAGACCCAGTACTTC.

The rearrangement joins TRBV18 to TRBJ1-3; D is perhaps TRBD1 (5 bases). The CDR3 loop spans 15 amino acids. Per the germline V gene, CDR1 is KGHSH and CDR2 is LQKENI. The germline V and J ends were trimmed by 0 bases and 3 bases, with 9 bases remaining between them. The CDR3 region is CASSPPGGGGNTIYF. CDR3 sequence (DNA): TGTGCCAGCTCACCACCTGGGGGAGGTGGAAACACCATATATTTT.

The chain has TRBV7-8 and TRBJ2-5; TRBD2 might be the D (6 bases). Germline V CDR1 and CDR2: SGHVS, FQNEAQ. The CDR3 runs to 15 residues. With 5 bases removed from V and 6 bases from J, the gap between germline ends came to 19 bases. The CDR3 DNA reads as TGTGCCAGCAGCCCCAGAGTAGGGGAGGCACAGACCCAGTACTTC. Its translation is CASSPRVGEAQTQYF.

The chain uses TRBV28 and TRBJ1-2, with D unresolved. Germline assignment: CDR1 MDHEN and CDR2 SYDVKM. Trimming shortened V by 6 bases and J by 7 bases, and 21 bases separated the two germline ends. The CDR3 covers 15 residues. CDR3 loop: CASSTGWEGGGGYTF. For the CDR3, the DNA is TGTGCCAGCAGCACGGGGTGGGAGGGCGGCGGTGGCTACACCTTC.

This sequence joins TRBV2 and TRBJ1-1; unclear D gene. V was trimmed by 3 bases and J by 6 bases, leaving 11 bases between them. The length of the CDR3 is 13 residues. Per the germline V gene, CDR1 is SNHLY and CDR2 is FYNNEI. CDR3: CASSEFGHPEAFF. CDR3 DNA: TGTGCCAGCAGTGAGTTTGGGCACCCTGAAGCTTTCTTT.

The V gene is TRBV5-1, the J gene TRBJ2-4; TRBD2 matches 8 bases. The V and J ends lost 0 bases and 5 bases, in that order; junction bases with no gene match: 10. This CDR3 spans 17 amino acids. Germline values: CDR1 SGHRS, CDR2 YFSETQ. Here the CDR3 reads CASSLAFSGTLENIQYF. In DNA form, the CDR3 reads TGCGCCAGCAGCTTGGCCTTTAGCGGGACTCTCGAAAACATTCAGTACTTC.

The chain is built from TRBV27 and TRBJ2-7, with 7 bases lining up with TRBD1. This CDR3 has 15 residues. From germline, CDR1 is MNHEY and CDR2 SMNVEV (reference sequence). The trim removed 7 bases at V and 7 bases at J, leaving 16 bases unmatched. The CDR3 is CASNKGAGPPREQYF. CDR3 nucleotides: TGTGCCAGCAATAAGGGGGCAGGGCCCCCTCGTGAGCAGTACTTC.

The rearrangement joins TRBV28 to TRBJ1-1; TRBD1 aligns across 8 bases. CDR3 length: 15 amino acids. V lost 1 base to trimming and J lost 5 bases; unmatched junction nucleotides: 6. The germline V gene has CDR1 MDHEN and CDR2 SYDVKM. CDR3 nucleotides: TGTGCCAGCAGTTTATATCAGGGGGCGAAGACTGAAGCTTTCTTT. Encoded protein: CASSLYQGAKTEAFF.

The chain couples TRBV7-9 to TRBJ1-4; no reliable D call. Germline lookup yields CDR1 SEHNR and CDR2 FQNEAQ (reference sequence). V lost 0 bases and J lost 6, with 5 bases in between. The CDR3 totals 13 residues. CDR3 nucleotide sequence: TGTGCCAGCAGCTTAGCAGGGTATGAAAAACTGTTTTTT. Its protein is CASSLAGYEKLFF.

V usage is TRBV7-9 and J usage is TRBJ2-1; D might be TRBD1 (6 bases). Germline CDR1 and CDR2: SEHNR and FQNEAQ (reference sequence). The CDR3 has 17 residues. V was shortened by 5 bases and J by 6 bases, with 23 bases between the two germline ends. CDR3 sequence (DNA): TGTGCCAGCAGCCCTTCAATCGGACCCCAGGGGCCCAATGAGCAGTTCTTC. It yields the protein CASSPSIGPQGPNEQFF.

This rearrangement joins TRBV19 to TRBJ1-1; D is perhaps TRBD1 (6 bases). This CDR3 region has 19 residues. With 2 bases removed from V and 1 base from J, the gap between germline ends came to 23 bases. The germline gives CDR1 LNHDA, CDR2 SQIVND (reference sequence). The CDR3 loop is CASSIKGGRRGHENTEAFF. Written as DNA, the CDR3 is TGTGCCAGTAGTATAAAGGGAGGGCGACGGGGGCATGAGAACACTGAAGCTTTCTTT.

This clone was observed a single time. The V call is TRBV28, the J call TRBJ1-2; tentatively, D is TRBD1 (6 bases). This CDR3 is built from 14 residues. The V gene lost 6 bases and the J gene lost 3 bases, with 14 bases spanning the gap. Germline CDR1 and CDR2: MDHEN and SYDVKM. The CDR3 loop reads CASSLQGFYYGYTF. The CDR3 coding sequence is TGTGCCAGCAGCCTCCAGGGGTTTTACTATGGCTACACCTTC.

This rearrangement joins TRBV25-1 to TRBJ2-5; D may be TRBD1 (6 bases). Trimming took 3 bases from V and 5 from J, leaving 13 bases between them. Germline values: CDR1 MGHDK, CDR2 SYGVNS. The CDR3 contains 14 residues. The DNA for the CDR3 is TGTGCCAGCAGTGAGGCCAGGGGTGGGGAGACCCAGTACTTC. Translated, it gives CASSEARGGETQYF.

A single count supports this clone. This chain links TRBV5-1 with TRBJ1-1; D gene ambiguous. V shed 0 bases and J shed 2 bases, with 8 bases lying between them. Germline CDR1 is SGHRS and CDR2 is YFSETQ. CDR3 size: 14 residues. The CDR3, as DNA: TGCGCCAGCAGCTTGGCCTTACCAAACACTGAAGCTTTCTTT. Translating gives CASSLALPNTEAFF. Filled out from reference TRBV5-1 and TRBJ1-1, the complete variable domain reads KAGVTQTPRYLIKTRGQQVTLSCSPISGHRSVSWYQQTPGQGLQFLFEYFSETQRNKGNFPGRFSGRQFSNSRSEMNVSTLELGDSALYLCASSLALPNTEAFFGQGTRLTVV.

The chain combines TRBV7-4 with TRBJ2-5; unclear D gene. The ends were cut back, 4 bases at V and 4 bases at J, with 7 bases in the middle. This CDR3 comprises 12 residues. Germline lookup yields CDR1 SGHVT and CDR2 SQSDAQ. The CDR3 region has the DNA TGTGCCAGCAGCTCCCCCGCAGAGACCCAGTACTTC. It yields the protein CASSSPAETQYF. Drawing the rest from reference TRBV7-4 and TRBJ2-5, the complete variable domain is GAGVSQSPRYKVAKRGRDVALRCDSISGHVTLYWYRQTLGQGSEVLTYSQSDAQRDKSGRPSGRFSAERPERSVSTLKIQRTEQGDSAVYLCASSSPAETQYFGPGTRLLVL.

Worth noting for this clone: The sample has other DNA sequences that encode this CDR3 too. V gene TRBV9 combines with J gene TRBJ2-7; D is undetermined. From germline, CDR1 is SGDLS and CDR2 YYNGEE. The CDR3 covers 12 residues. V shed 0 bases and J shed 6 bases, with 7 bases lying between them. CDR3 bases: TGTGCCAGCAGCGTAGGGGAAGGCGAGCAGTACTTC. Encoded protein: CASSVGEGEQYF. The full variable domain, completed using reference TRBV9 and TRBJ2-7, is DSGVTQTPKHLITATGQRVTLRCSPRSGDLSVYWYQQSLDQGLQFLIQYYNGEERAKGNILERFSAQQFPDLHSELNLSSLELGDSALYFCASSVGEGEQYFGPGTRLTVT.

The rearrangement links TRBV7-9 to TRBJ2-1; D may correspond to TRBD1 or TRBD2 (5 bases each). Germline CDR1 SEHNR, CDR2 FQNEAQ (reference sequence). V lost 1 base, J lost 5 bases, and 15 bases lay in between. There are 16 residues in the CDR3. The CDR3 is CASSLVAGPGDNEQFF. The CDR3 coding sequence is TGTGCCAGCAGCTTAGTCGCAGGGCCCGGGGACAATGAGCAGTTCTTC.

This chain links TRBV27 with TRBJ2-7, with a tentative D call TRBD2 (5 bases). Trimming removed 6 bases from V and 5 bases from J, with 17 bases in between. This CDR3 has 14 amino acids. From germline, CDR1 is MNHEY and CDR2 SMNVEV (reference sequence). CDR3 in DNA: TGTGCCAGCAGAGTTATCGGGATCGGGAACGAGCAGTACTTC. It codes for CASRVIGIGNEQYF.

This clone was seen a single time. V is TRBV5-4 and J is TRBJ2-7; 7 bases align to TRBD2. There are 15 residues in the CDR3. The V segment lost 0 bases and the J segment 2 bases; nucleotides outside the gene matches: 5. CDR1 is SGHNT and CDR2 is YYREEE in the germline V gene (reference sequence). The CDR3 nucleotides read TGTGCCAGCAGCTTGGAGGGAGGGGTCGCCTACGAGCAGTACTTC. Protein product: CASSLEGGVAYEQYF.

The chain has TRBV5-6 and TRBJ1-5, with D maybe TRBD1 (5 bases). Per the germline V gene, CDR1 is SGHDT and CDR2 is YYEEEE. V shed 4 bases and J shed 0 bases, with 23 bases lying between them. The CDR3 totals 19 residues. The CDR3 DNA is TGTGCCAGCAGCCAAACCCGGGGGAGAGGGGTTTTTAGCAATCAGCCCCAGCATTTT. Its translation is CASSQTRGRGVFSNQPQHF.

The rearrangement uses TRBV27 and TRBJ2-1; 7 bases align to TRBD2. The CDR3 is 15 amino acids. V was clipped by 2 bases and J by 6 bases; unmatched bases: 7. CDR1 is MNHEY, CDR2 SMNVEV, per germline (reference sequence). The CDR3 DNA reads TGTGCCAGCAGTTTAATTGAGCGGGATGCCAATGAGCAGTTCTTC. Translated: CASSLIERDANEQFF.

The CDR3 region is CASSEAPGQGLAYEQYF. As DNA, the CDR3 is TGTGCCAGCAGTGAAGCTCCGGGACAGGGGCTAGCCTACGAGCAGTACTTC. The V gene is TRBV6-1, the J gene TRBJ2-7; TRBD1 agrees at 10 bases. CDR3 length: 17 amino acids. Germline V lookup: CDR1 MNHNS, CDR2 SASEGT. The V segment lost 0 bases and the J segment 2 bases; nucleotides outside the gene matches: 7.

The genes are TRBV9 and TRBJ2-7, with TRBD2 matching 11 bases. Germline CDR1 and CDR2: SGDLS and YYNGEE. The CDR3 spans 17 residues. J was trimmed by 5 bases and V by 1 base; bases with no gene match: 11. CDR3 sequence reads: CASSVFPSGRMGNEQYF. CDR3 coding DNA: TGTGCCAGCAGCGTATTCCCTAGCGGGAGGATGGGTAACGAGCAGTACTTC.

The chain links TRBV19 to TRBJ1-4; perhaps TRBD1 as D (5 bases). CDR3 length: 14 amino acids. The V end lost 6 bases, the J end lost 7 bases, and 15 bases lay between the germline ends. CDR1 is LNHDA, CDR2 SQIVND, per germline (reference sequence). CDR3: CASRPPGPSEKLFF. The CDR3 DNA reads TGTGCCAGTAGGCCGCCGGGACCGTCTGAAAAACTGTTTTTT.

V is TRBV29-1 and J is TRBJ2-1; possible D gene TRBD1, 5 bases. Trimming removed 3 bases at V and 4 bases at J, with 13 bases between. Germline V gene data show CDR1 as SQVTM and CDR2 as ANQGSEA. This CDR3 region has 14 residues. The CDR3 DNA reads as TGCAGCGTTGATTCAGGGCATTTGTACAATGAGCAGTTCTTC. It encodes CSVDSGHLYNEQFF.

The V gene is TRBV27, the J gene TRBJ1-5; D may be TRBD1 (5 bases). Per germline, CDR1 MNHEY and CDR2 SMNVEV (reference sequence). The CDR3 has 18 residues. The V end lost 4 bases, the J end lost 2 bases, and 21 bases lay between the germline ends. The CDR3 here is CASSSNSQGVGGNQPQHF. In DNA, the CDR3 is TGTGCCAGCAGTTCCAACTCCCAGGGAGTGGGCGGCAATCAGCCCCAGCATTTT.

This clone has just one count. The V and J genes are TRBV28 and TRBJ2-5; TRBD2 agrees at 11 bases. The J segment lost 2 bases and the V segment lost 5 bases, leaving 22 bases of the junction unmatched. The germline V gene has CDR1 MDHEN and CDR2 SYDVKM. The CDR3 totals 21 residues. The CDR3 DNA sequence: TGTGCCAGCAGTCGCCCGGGCCGGGTAGCGGGAGGGTTGTCAGGGCAAGAGACCCAGTACTTC. The encoded protein is CASSRPGRVAGGLSGQETQYF.